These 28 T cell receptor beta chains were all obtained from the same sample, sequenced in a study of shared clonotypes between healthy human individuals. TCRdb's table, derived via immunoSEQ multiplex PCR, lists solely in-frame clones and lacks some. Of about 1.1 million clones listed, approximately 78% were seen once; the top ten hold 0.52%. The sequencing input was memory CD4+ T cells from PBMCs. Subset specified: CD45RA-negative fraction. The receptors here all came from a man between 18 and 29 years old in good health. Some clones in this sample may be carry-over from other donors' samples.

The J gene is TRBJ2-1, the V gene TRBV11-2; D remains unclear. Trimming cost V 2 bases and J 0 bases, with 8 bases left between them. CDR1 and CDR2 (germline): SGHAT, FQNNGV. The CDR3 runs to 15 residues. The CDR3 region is CASSLIRYSYNEQFF. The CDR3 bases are TGTGCCAGCAGCTTAATTAGATACTCCTACAATGAGCAGTTCTTC.

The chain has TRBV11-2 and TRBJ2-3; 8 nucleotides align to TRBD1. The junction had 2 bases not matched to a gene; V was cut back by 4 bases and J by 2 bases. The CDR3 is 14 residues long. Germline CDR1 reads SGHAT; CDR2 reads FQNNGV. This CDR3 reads CASSSTGVTDTQYF. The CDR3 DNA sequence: TGTGCCAGCAGCTCGACAGGGGTCACAGATACGCAGTATTTT.

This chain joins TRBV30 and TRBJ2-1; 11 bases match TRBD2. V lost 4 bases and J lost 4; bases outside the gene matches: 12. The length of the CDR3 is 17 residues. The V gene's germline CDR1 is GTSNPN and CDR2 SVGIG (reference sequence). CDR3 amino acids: CAWIGLAGGTGYNEQFF. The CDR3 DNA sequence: TGTGCCTGGATTGGTCTAGCGGGAGGTACAGGGTACAATGAGCAGTTCTTC.

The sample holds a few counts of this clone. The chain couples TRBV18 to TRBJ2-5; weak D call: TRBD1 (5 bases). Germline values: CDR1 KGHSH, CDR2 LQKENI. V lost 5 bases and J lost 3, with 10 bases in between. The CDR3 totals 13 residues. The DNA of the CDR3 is TGTGCCAGCTCAATCAGGGCGAAAGAGACCCAGTACTTC. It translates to CASSIRAKETQYF.

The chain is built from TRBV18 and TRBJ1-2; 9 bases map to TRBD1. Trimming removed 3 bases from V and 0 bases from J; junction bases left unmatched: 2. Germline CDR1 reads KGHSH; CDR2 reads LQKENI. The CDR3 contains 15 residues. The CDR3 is CASSPWTGANYGYTF. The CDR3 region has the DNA TGTGCCAGCTCACCCTGGACAGGGGCTAACTATGGCTACACCTTC. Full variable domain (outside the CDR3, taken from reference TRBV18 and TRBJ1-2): NAGVMQNPRHLVRRRGQEARLRCSPMKGHSHVYWYRQLPEEGLKFMVYLQKENIIDESGMPKERFSAEFPKEGPSILRIQQVVRGDSAAYFCASSPWTGANYGYTFGSGTRLTVV.

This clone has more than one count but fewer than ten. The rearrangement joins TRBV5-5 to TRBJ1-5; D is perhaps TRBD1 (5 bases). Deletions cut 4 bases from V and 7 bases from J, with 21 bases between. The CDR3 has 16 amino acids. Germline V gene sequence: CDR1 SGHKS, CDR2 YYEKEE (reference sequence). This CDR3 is CASSADLRVMGQPQHF. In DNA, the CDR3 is TGTGCCAGCAGCGCCGACCTCAGGGTAATGGGGCAGCCCCAGCATTTT.

The CDR3 DNA sequence: TGTGCCAGCAGCCGCGGTTTAGCGGGAAGCACAGATACGCAGTATTTT. Its translation is CASSRGLAGSTDTQYF. This sequence joins TRBV6-6 and TRBJ2-3; 8 bases are a match to TRBD2. The CDR3 loop spans 16 amino acids. V lost 6 bases and J lost 0; bases outside the gene matches: 8. In germline, CDR1 is MNHNY, CDR2 SVGAGI (reference sequence).

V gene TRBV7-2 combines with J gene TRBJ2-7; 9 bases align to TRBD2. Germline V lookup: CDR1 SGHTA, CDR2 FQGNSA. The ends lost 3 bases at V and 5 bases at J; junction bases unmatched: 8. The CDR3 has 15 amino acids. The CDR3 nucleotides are TGTGCCAGCAGCTTCACCGGGACTAGCAGGAACGAGCAGTACTTC. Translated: CASSFTGTSRNEQYF.

The CDR3 protein is CASQGPAYEQYF. CDR3 coding DNA: TGTGCCAGTCAGGGTCCTGCTTACGAGCAGTACTTC. The J gene is TRBJ2-7, the V gene TRBV6-5; perhaps TRBD1 as D (5 bases). The CDR3 covers 12 residues. Trimming took 9 bases from V and 4 from J, leaving 13 bases between them. Germline CDR1 MNHEY, CDR2 SVGAGI.

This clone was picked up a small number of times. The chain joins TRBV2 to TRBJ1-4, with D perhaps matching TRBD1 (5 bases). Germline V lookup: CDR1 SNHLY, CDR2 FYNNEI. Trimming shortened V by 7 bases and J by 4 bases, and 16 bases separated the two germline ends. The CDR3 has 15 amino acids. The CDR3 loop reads CASIRETDLNEKLFF. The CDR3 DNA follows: TGTGCCAGCATTAGGGAGACAGACCTTAATGAAAAACTGTTTTTT.

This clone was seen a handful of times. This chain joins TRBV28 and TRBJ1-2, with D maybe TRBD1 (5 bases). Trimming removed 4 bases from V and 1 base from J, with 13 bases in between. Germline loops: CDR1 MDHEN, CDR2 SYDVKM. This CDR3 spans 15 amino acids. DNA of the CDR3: TGTGCCAGCAGTTCGCGGGGACTGGATAACTATGGCTACACCTTC. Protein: CASSSRGLDNYGYTF.

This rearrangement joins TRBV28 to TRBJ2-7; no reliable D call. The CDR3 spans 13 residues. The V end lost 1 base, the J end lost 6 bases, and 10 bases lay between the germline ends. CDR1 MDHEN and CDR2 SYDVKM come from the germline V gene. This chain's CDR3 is CASSLFRVGEQYF. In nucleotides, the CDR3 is TGTGCCAGCAGTTTATTTAGGGTGGGCGAGCAGTACTTC.

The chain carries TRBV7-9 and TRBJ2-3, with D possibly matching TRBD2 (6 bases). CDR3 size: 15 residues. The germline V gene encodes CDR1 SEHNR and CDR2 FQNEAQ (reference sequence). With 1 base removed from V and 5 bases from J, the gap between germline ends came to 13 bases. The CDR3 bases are TGTGCCAGCAGCTTAGGCCCGGGAGCGGGAGATACGCAGTATTTT. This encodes CASSLGPGAGDTQYF.

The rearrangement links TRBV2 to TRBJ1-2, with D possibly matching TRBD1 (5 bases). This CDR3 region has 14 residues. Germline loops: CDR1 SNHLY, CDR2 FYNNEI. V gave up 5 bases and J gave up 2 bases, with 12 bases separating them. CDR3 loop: CASSSQGSNYGYTF. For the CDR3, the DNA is TGTGCCAGCAGTTCCCAGGGTTCCAACTATGGCTACACCTTC.

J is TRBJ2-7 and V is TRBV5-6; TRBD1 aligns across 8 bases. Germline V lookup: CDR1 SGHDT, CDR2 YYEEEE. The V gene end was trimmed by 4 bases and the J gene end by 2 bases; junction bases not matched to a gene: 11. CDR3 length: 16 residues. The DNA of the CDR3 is TGTGCCAGCAGCCGCGGACCGGGACAGGCGACCTACGAGCAGTACTTC. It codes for CASSRGPGQATYEQYF. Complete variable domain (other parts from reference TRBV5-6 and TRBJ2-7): DAGVTQSPTHLIKTRGQQVTLRCSPKSGHDTVSWYQQALGQGPQFIFQYYEEEERQRGNFPDRFSGHQFPNYSSELNVNALLLGDSALYLCASSRGPGQATYEQYFGPGTRLTVT.

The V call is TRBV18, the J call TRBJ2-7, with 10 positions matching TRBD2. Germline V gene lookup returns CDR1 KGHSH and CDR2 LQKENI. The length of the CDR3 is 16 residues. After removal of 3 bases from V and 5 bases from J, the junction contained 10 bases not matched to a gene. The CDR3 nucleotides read TGTGCCAGCTCACCGGGGCTAGCGGGAGCTTCCCACGAGCAGTACTTC. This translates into CASSPGLAGASHEQYF. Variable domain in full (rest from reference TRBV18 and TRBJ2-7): NAGVMQNPRHLVRRRGQEARLRCSPMKGHSHVYWYRQLPEEGLKFMVYLQKENIIDESGMPKERFSAEFPKEGPSILRIQQVVRGDSAAYFCASSPGLAGASHEQYFGPGTRLTVT.

The CDR3 nucleotides read TGTGCCAGCAGGTGGCAAAGTGAGCAGTTCTTC. This gives the protein CASRWQSEQFF. The chain couples TRBV2 to TRBJ2-1; D gene ambiguous. This CDR3 comprises 11 residues. V shed 6 bases and J shed 9 bases, with 9 bases lying between them. Per the germline V gene, CDR1 is SNHLY and CDR2 is FYNNEI. The entire variable domain, with the rest obtained from reference TRBV2 and TRBJ2-1, is as follows: EPEVTQTPSHQVTQMGQEVILRCVPISNHLYFYWYRQILGQKVEFLVSFYNNEISEKSEIFDDQFSVERPDGSNFTLKIRSTKLEDSAMYFCASRWQSEQFFGPGTRLTVL.

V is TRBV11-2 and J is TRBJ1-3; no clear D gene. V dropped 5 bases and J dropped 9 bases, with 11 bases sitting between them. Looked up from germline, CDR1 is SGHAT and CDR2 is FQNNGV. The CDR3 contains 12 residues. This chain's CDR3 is CASSEVASTIYF. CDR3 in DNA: TGTGCCAGCAGCGAGGTCGCGAGCACCATATATTTT.

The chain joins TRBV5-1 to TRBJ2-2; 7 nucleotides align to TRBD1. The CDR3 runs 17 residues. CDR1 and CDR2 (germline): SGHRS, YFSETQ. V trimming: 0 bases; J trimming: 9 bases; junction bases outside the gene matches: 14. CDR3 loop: CASSLGGYRGTERELFF. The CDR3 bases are TGCGCCAGCAGCTTGGGGGGCTACAGGGGAACGGAAAGGGAGCTGTTTTTT.

The CDR3 reads CASSQQTGLAVNYEQYF. CDR3 sequence (DNA): TGTGCCAGCAGCCAGCAAACGGGACTAGCGGTAAACTACGAGCAGTACTTC. The J gene is TRBJ2-7, the V gene TRBV5-4; 11 nucleotides align to TRBD2. The CDR3 contains 17 residues. The J segment lost 3 bases and the V segment lost 4 bases, leaving 12 bases of the junction unmatched. CDR1 and CDR2 (germline): SGHNT, YYREEE (reference sequence).

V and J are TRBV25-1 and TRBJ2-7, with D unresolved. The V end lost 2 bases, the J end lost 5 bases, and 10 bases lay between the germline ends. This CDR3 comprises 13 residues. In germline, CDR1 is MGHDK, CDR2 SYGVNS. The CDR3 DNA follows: TGTGCCAGCAGTGAACCCGGGTACCACGAGCAGTACTTC. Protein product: CASSEPGYHEQYF.

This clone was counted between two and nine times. CDR3 protein: CASSFGTSSDTQYF. The CDR3 nucleotides are TGCGCCAGCAGCTTCGGGACTAGCTCAGATACGCAGTATTTT. The chain links TRBV5-1 to TRBJ2-3, with 9 positions matching TRBD2. The CDR3 loop spans 14 amino acids. V trimming: 2 bases; J trimming: 4 bases; junction bases outside the gene matches: 2. In germline, CDR1 is SGHRS, CDR2 YFSETQ.

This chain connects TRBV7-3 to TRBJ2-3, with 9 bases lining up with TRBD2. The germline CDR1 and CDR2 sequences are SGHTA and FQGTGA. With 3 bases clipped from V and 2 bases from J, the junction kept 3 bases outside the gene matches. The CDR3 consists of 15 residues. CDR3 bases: TGTGCCAGCAGCTTCGCGGGAGGGCACACAGATACGCAGTATTTT. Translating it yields CASSFAGGHTDTQYF.

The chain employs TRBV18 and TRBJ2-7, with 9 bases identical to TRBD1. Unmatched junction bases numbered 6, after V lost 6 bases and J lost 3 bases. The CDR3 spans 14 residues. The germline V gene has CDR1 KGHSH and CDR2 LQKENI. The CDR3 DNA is TGTGCCAGCTCCCGCGGACAGGGGATCTACGAGCAGTACTTC. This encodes CASSRGQGIYEQYF.

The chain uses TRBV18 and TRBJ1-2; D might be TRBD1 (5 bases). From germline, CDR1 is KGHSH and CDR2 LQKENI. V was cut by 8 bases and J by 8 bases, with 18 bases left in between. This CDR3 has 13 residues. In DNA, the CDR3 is TGTGCCAGCGGGCAGACAGACGACATGGGCTACACCTTC. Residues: CASGQTDDMGYTF.

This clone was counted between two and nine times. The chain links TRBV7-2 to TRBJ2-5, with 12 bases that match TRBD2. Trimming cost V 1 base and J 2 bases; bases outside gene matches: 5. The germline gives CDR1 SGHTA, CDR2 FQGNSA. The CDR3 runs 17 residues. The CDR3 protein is CASSLDGTSGLQETQYF. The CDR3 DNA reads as TGTGCCAGCAGCTTAGACGGGACTAGCGGGTTACAAGAGACCCAGTACTTC.

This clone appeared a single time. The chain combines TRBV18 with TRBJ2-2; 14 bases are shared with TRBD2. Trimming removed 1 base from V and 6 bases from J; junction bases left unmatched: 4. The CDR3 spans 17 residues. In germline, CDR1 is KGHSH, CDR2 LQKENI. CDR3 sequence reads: CASSPLRLAGGPGELFF. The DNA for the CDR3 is TGTGCCAGCTCACCACTCCGACTAGCGGGAGGGCCCGGGGAGCTGTTTTTT.

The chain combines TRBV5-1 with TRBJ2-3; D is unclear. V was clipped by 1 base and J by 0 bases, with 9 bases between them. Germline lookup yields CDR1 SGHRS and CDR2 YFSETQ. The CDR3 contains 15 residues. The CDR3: CASSLTISSTDTQYF. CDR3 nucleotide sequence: TGCGCCAGCAGCTTGACTATTTCTAGCACAGATACGCAGTATTTT.